The present entry profiles one TCR beta chain with its context. Original methodology: Amplification with reference gene primers provided the estimates of nucleated cell counts. Clones were sequenced by immunoSEQ multiplex PCR, and TCRdb holds only the in-frame ones, with some missing. V, J and clone size reflect that table, while D and trimming were determined from the DNA. The sample shows under 300,000 clones, about 87% of them seen only once. This sample is drawn from a study of blood T cell repertoires in COVID-19. For the study at large: The samples span acute and convalescent COVID-19 from the United States, Italy and Spain. Sources were T cells, B-cell-depleted T cells, or PBMCs; the material itself was cDNA or gDNA.

This CDR3 is 16 amino acids long. The V and J ends lost 0 bases and 0 bases respectively, with 9 bases between them. Looked up from germline, CDR1 is SGHTA and CDR2 is FQGNSA. The sample was peripheral blood. This TCR was recovered from an older woman with active or convalescent COVID-19. V and J are TRBV7-2 and TRBJ2-4; D is uncertain. CDR3 DNA sequence: TGTGCCAGCAGCTTAGCCGTAAACTTAGCCAAAAACATTCAGTACTTC. As protein: CASSLAVNLAKNIQYF. Together with reference TRBV7-2 and TRBJ2-4, the CDR3 gives the full variable domain: GAGVSQSPSNKVTEKGKDVELRCDPISGHTALYWYRQSLGQGLEFLIYFQGNSAPDKSGLPSDRFSAERTGGSVSTLTIQRTQQEDSAVYLCASSLAVNLAKNIQYFGAGTRLSVL.